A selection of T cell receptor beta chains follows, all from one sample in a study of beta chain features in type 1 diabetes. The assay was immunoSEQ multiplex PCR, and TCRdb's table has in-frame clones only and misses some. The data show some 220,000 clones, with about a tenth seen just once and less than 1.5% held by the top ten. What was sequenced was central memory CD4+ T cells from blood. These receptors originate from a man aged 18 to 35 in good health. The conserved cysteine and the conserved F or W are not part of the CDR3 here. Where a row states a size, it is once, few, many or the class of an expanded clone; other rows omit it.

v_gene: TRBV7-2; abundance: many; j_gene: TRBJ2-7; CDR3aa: ASSLGSSGITTNYEQY
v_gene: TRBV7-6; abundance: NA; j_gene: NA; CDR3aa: ASSLETNSYEQY
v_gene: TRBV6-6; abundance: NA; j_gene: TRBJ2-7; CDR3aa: ASSFTLSSYEQY
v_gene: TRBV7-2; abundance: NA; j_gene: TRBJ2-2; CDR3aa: ASRYTVNTGELF
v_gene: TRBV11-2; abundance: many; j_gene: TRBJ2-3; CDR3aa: ASSPGRRTDTQY
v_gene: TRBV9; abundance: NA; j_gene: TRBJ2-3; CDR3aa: ASSVPSGLSTDTQY
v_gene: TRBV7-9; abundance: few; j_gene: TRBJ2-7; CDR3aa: ASSTSAGAEEQY
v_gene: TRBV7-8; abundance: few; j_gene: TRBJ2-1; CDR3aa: ASSLVTGGTSYNEQF
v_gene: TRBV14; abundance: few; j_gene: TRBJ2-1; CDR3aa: ASSQIAGGFLNEQF
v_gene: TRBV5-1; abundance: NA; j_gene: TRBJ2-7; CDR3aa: ASSFLEDGFARTGGHEQY
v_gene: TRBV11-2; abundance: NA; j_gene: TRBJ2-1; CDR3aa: ASSRSAGSSYNEQF
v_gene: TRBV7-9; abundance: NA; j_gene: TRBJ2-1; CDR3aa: ASSDRQFSYNEQF
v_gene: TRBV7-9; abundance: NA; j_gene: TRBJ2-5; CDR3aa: ASSFDAETQY